Sequencing of this T cell receptor (beta chain) was carried out in a study of T cells expressing NK-cell markers. TCRdb derives one entry per CDR3 protein from the 5' RACE reads, leaving out DNA. The repertoire table contains 130,000 to 150,000 distinct CDR3 sequences. This CDR3 has 13 amino acids. Germline CDR1 MNHEY, CDR2 SMNVEV (reference sequence). The chain links TRBV27 to TRBJ2-5; TCRdb names TRBD1, which stays unverified in the absence of DNA. The source material was blood T cells: a sorted CD56 or NKG2C T cell subset, CD4+ or CD8+ T cells, or bulk PBMC T cells (not recorded which). The clonotype originates from a man aged 18 to 30 in good health. Here the CDR3 reads CASSLWGQETQYF.